This TCR beta chain derives from a study of CD8 T cells in Susac syndrome. Whole-study findings and limits: The study conceded that its TCR sequencing and HLA analysis involved relatively few individuals.

Worth noting for this clonotype: The antigen is not known.

The RNA input was roughly 0.45 to 1 ug, and it was reverse transcribed with random hexamers. Amplification of TCR beta CDR3 across 54 Vbeta and 13 Jbeta was performed with immunoSEQ multiplex PCR. Each CDR3 protein gets one entry after TCRdb re-called the immunoSEQ multiplex PCR reads with MiXCR. The data contain about 180,000 distinct CDR3 sequences, 85% to 95% of them singletons. In the multiple sclerosis control group, patients were treatment-naive and had stable or active relapsing-remitting disease. TEMRA cells were FACS-enriched, with CD8+ and CD4+ T cells isolated negatively. The ends lost 3 bases at V and 2 bases at J; junction bases unmatched: 2. Germline V gives CDR1 SNHLY, CDR2 FYNNEI. The CDR3 is 16 amino acids.

The rearrangement links TRBV2 to TRBJ2-6; 9 positions agree with TRBD1. The receptor was isolated from a human donor with multiple sclerosis. The specimen was CD8+ T cells from PBMCs. The CDR3 DNA sequence: TGTGCCAGCAGTGACTGGGACAGGGCTGGGGCCAACGTCCTGACTTTC. Translated: CASSDWDRAGANVLTF.